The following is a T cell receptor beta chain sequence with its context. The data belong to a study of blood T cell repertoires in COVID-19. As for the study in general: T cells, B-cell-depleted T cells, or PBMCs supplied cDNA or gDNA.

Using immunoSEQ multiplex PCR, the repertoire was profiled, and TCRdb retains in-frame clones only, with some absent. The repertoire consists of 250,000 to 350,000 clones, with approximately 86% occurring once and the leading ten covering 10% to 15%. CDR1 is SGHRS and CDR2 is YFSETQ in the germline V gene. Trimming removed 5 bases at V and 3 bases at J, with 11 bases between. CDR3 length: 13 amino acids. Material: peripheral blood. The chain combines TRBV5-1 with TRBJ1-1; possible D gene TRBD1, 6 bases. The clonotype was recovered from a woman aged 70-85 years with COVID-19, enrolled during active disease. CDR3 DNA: TGCGCCAGCAGGTTACAGGGAGACACTGAAGCTTTCTTT. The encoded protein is CASRLQGDTEAFF.